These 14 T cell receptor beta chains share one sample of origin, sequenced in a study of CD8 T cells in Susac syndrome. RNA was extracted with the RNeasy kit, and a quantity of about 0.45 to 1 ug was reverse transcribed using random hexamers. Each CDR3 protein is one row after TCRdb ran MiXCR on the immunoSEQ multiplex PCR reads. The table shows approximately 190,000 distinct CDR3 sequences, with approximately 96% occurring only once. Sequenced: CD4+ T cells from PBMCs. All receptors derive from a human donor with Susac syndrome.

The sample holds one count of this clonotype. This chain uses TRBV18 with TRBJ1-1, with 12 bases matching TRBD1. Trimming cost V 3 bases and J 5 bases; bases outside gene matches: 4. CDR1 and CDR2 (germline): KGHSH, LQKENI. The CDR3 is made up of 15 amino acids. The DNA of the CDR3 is TGTGCCAGCTCACCGGGGACAGGGGGCTTAACTGAAGCTTTCTTT. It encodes CASSPGTGGLTEAFF.

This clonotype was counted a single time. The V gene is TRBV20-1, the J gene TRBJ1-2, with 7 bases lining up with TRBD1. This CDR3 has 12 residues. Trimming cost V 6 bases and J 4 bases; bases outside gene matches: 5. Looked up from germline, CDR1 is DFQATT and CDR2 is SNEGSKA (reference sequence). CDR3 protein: CSAADRSYGYTF. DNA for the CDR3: TGCAGTGCCGCGGACAGGAGCTATGGCTACACCTTC.

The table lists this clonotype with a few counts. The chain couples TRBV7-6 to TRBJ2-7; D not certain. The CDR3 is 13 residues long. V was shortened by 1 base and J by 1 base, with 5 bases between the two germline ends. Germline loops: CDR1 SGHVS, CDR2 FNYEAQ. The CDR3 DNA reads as TGTGCCAGCAGCTTAGGACTTTCCTACGAGCAGTACTTC. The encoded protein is CASSLGLSYEQYF.

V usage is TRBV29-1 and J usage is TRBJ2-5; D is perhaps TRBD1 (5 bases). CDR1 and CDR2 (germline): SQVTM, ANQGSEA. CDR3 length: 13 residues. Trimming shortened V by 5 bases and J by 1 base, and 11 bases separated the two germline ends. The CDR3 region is CSVTPRVQETQYF. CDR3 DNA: TGCAGCGTTACGCCCAGGGTCCAAGAGACCCAGTACTTC.

Written as DNA, the CDR3 is TGTGCCTGGGGGACAGGTAATCAGCCCCAGCATTTT. Translating it yields CAWGTGNQPQHF. The chain is built from TRBV30 and TRBJ1-5; TRBD1 agrees at 8 bases. Germline CDR1 is GTSNPN and CDR2 is SVGIG (reference sequence). The length of the CDR3 is 12 residues. Trimming at V came to 5 bases and at J to 4 bases, leaving 1 base not matched to a gene.

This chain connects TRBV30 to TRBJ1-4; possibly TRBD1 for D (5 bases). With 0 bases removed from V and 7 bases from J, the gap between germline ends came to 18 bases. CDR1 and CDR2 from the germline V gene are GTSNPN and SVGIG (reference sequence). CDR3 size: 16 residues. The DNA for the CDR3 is TGTGCCTGGAGTGTAGGGTCCGGGACTTGGGGTGAAAAACTGTTTTTT. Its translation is CAWSVGSGTWGEKLFF.

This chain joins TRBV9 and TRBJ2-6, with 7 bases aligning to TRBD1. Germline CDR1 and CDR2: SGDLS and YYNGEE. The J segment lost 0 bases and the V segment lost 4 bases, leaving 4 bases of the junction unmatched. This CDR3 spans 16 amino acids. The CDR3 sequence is CASSLGTASGANVLTF. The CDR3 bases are TGTGCCAGCAGCCTTGGGACAGCCTCTGGGGCCAACGTCCTGACTTTC.

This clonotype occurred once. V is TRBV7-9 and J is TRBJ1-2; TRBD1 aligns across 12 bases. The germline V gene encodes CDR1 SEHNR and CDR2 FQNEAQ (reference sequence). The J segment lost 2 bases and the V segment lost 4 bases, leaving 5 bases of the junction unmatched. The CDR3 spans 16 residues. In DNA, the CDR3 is TGTGCCAGCAGCTCGGTTGGGACAGGGGGCAACTATGGCTACACCTTC. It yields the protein CASSSVGTGGNYGYTF.

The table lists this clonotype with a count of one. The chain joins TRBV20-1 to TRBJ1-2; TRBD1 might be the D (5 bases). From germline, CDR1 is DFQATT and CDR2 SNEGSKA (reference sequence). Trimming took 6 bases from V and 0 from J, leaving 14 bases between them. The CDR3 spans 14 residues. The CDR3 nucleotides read TGCAGTGCCGGCTCGGACAAAGCTAACTATGGCTACACCTTC. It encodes CSAGSDKANYGYTF.

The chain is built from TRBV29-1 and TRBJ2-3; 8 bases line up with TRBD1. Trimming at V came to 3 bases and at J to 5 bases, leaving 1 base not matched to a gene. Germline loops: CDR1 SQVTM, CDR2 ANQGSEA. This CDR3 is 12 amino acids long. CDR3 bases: TGCAGCGTTGAGGACAGGGAAGATACGCAGTATTTT. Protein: CSVEDREDTQYF.

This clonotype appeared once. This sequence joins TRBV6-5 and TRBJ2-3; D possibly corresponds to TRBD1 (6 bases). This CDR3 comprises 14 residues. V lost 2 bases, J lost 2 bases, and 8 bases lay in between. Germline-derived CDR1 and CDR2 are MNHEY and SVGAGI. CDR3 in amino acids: CASSYRGSTDTQYF. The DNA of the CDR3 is TGTGCCAGCAGTTACAGGGGGTCCACAGATACGCAGTATTTT.

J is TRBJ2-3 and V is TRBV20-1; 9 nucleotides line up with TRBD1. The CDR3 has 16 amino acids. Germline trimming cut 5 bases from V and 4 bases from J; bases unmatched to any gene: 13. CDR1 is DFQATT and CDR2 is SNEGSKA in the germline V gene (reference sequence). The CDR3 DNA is TGCAGTGCTGGAAGCGTCCGGGGACAGGGATCAGATACGCAGTATTTT. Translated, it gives CSAGSVRGQGSDTQYF.

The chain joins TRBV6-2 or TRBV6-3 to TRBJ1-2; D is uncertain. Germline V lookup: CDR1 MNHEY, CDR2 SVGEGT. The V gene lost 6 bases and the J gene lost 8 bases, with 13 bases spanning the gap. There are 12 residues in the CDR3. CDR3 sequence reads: CASSQGLLGYTF. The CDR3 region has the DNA TGTGCCAGCAGCCAAGGCCTCCTGGGCTACACCTTC.

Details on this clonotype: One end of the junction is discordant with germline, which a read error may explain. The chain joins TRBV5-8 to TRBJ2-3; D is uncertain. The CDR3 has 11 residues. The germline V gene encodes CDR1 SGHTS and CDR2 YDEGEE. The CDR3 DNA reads TGTGCCAGCAGTTTGGTAGATACGCAGTATTTT. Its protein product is CASSLVDTQYF.